The 28 T cell receptor beta chains presented below share a single source sample, sequenced in a study of response to subunit inactivated influenza vaccine. A single record per CDR3 protein comes from TCRdb applying MiXCR to the RT-PCR reads. The table has 550,000 to 650,000 distinct CDR3 sequences, 12% seen once. Source: PBMCs from blood, taken on the day of vaccination. Source of these receptors: a man in his forties or fifties who received an inactivated influenza vaccine.

This chain joins TRBV30 and TRBJ2-7; TRBD1 might be the D (7 bases). Germline assignment: CDR1 GTSNPN and CDR2 SVGIG (reference sequence). This CDR3 has 13 residues. Trimming took 1 base from V and 5 from J, leaving 12 bases between them. CDR3 nucleotide sequence: TGTGCCTGGAGTGCCAGGGGGGTCGACGAGCAGTACTTC. This sequence encodes CAWSARGVDEQYF.

The V call is TRBV2, the J call TRBJ2-1; 8 bases agree with TRBD1. Losses at the gene ends were 6 bases for V and 1 base for J; bases not matched to a gene: 8. Germline lookup yields CDR1 SNHLY and CDR2 FYNNEI. The CDR3 spans 16 residues. Here the CDR3 reads CASSRTGYGSYNEQFF. The CDR3 DNA is TGTGCCAGCAGCCGGACAGGGTATGGATCCTACAATGAGCAGTTCTTC.

In its sample, this clonotype was seen a few times. The chain employs TRBV7-2 and TRBJ2-1; 12 nucleotides align to TRBD2. Unmatched junction bases numbered 5, after V lost 5 bases and J lost 3 bases. Germline loops: CDR1 SGHTA, CDR2 FQGNSA. The CDR3 is 16 residues long. The chain's CDR3 is CASSLKLAGGYNEQFF. DNA of the CDR3: TGTGCCAGCAGCCTGAAACTAGCGGGAGGCTACAATGAGCAGTTCTTC.

V gene TRBV12-3 or TRBV12-4 combines with J gene TRBJ2-2; D gene unclear. CDR3 length: 12 amino acids. Trimming cost V 6 bases and J 7 bases, with 9 bases left between them. CDR3 sequence reads: CASRPYNGELFF. For the CDR3, the DNA is TGTGCCAGCAGGCCATACAACGGGGAGCTGTTTTTT.

CDR3 in DNA: TGTGCCAGCACCTTCGGGACTAGCGGGGAGAGGAACACCGGGGAGCTGTTTTTT. Protein: CASTFGTSGERNTGELFF. The chain links TRBV6-2 or TRBV6-3 to TRBJ2-2, with 13 bases matching TRBD2. Trimming at V came to 7 bases and at J to 1 base, leaving 9 bases not matched to a gene. There are 18 residues in the CDR3. Germline CDR1 is MNHEY and CDR2 is SVGEGT.

This clonotype was found a few times. The chain joins TRBV20-1 to TRBJ2-1; TRBD2 matches at 14 bases. The germline gives CDR1 DFQATT, CDR2 SNEGSKA (reference sequence). This CDR3 is built from 17 residues. With V trimmed by 1 base and J by 4 bases, 6 bases remained unmatched. The CDR3 reads CSARGGLAGAQYNEQFF. The CDR3 region has the DNA TGCAGTGCTAGAGGGGGACTAGCGGGGGCCCAATACAATGAGCAGTTCTTC.

This rearrangement joins TRBV12-3 or TRBV12-4 to TRBJ2-7; D ambiguous. The CDR3 covers 14 residues. V dropped 3 bases and J dropped 3 bases, with 12 bases sitting between them. Here the CDR3 DNA reads TGTGCCAGCAGTTTGTCGGGCAGCAACTACGAGCAGTACTTC. Protein product: CASSLSGSNYEQYF.

Many counts were recorded for this clonotype. The chain uses TRBV5-6 and TRBJ1-5; 7 nucleotides agree with TRBD1. V lost 2 bases and J lost 0; bases outside the gene matches: 5. CDR1 and CDR2 (germline): SGHDT, YYEEEE. The CDR3 covers 16 residues. CDR3: CASSFGTAFSNQPQHF. CDR3 coding DNA: TGTGCCAGCAGCTTCGGGACAGCTTTTAGCAATCAGCCCCAGCATTTT.

Remarks on this clonotype: A much larger clone differs by one base, so this may be a read error. The V gene is TRBV10-3, the J gene TRBJ2-4, with D perhaps TRBD1 or TRBD2 (5 bases each). Per germline, CDR1 ENHRY and CDR2 SYGVKD. The CDR3 has 18 residues. V was cut by 4 bases and J by 1 base, with 20 bases left in between. The CDR3 nucleotides read TGTGCCATCAGTGCTAACTCAGGACATGGGGACGCCAAAAACATTCAGTACTTC. Translating it yields CAISANSGHGDAKNIQYF.

The chain carries TRBV5-1 and TRBJ2-4; D could derive from TRBD1 or TRBD2 (5 bases each). The CDR3 runs to 15 residues. Trimming stripped 0 bases from V and 3 bases from J, with 10 bases between. Per the germline V gene, CDR1 is SGHRS and CDR2 is YFSETQ. As DNA, the CDR3 is TGCGCCAGCAGCTTGGGAGGGGCGAACAAAAACATTCAGTACTTC. It is translated as CASSLGGANKNIQYF.

This clonotype has only a few counts. This chain joins TRBV5-1 and TRBJ2-3; 7 nucleotides line up with TRBD2. CDR3 size: 15 residues. Germline-derived CDR1 and CDR2 are SGHRS and YFSETQ. The junction had 10 bases not matched to a gene; V was cut back by 7 bases and J by 2 bases. CDR3 coding DNA: TGCGCCAGCGGAGGCGGAGCGGGGACCACAGATACGCAGTATTTT. It codes for CASGGGAGTTDTQYF.

The chain couples TRBV4-3 to TRBJ2-4; D is unresolved. V lost 0 bases and J lost 0, with 9 bases in between. CDR3 length: 16 amino acids. The V gene's germline CDR1 is LGHNA and CDR2 YSLEER. The CDR3 region has the DNA TGCGCCAGCAGCCAAGAATTAACAGTAGCCAAAAACATTCAGTACTTC. Its translation is CASSQELTVAKNIQYF.

This clonotype appeared a few times. The chain uses TRBV4-1 and TRBJ2-3; D possibly corresponds to TRBD1 (6 bases). V was cut by 2 bases and J by 3 bases, with 18 bases left in between. Germline V gene sequence: CDR1 MGHRA, CDR2 YSYEKL. This CDR3 spans 17 amino acids. This CDR3 reads CASSQPGHQIWTDTQYF. As DNA, the CDR3 is TGCGCCAGCAGCCAACCGGGACACCAAATTTGGACAGATACGCAGTATTTT.

J is TRBJ1-6 and V is TRBV4-1; perhaps TRBD1 as D (5 bases). The CDR3 runs to 15 residues. Germline CDR1 MGHRA, CDR2 YSYEKL. Trimming left V 1 base short and J 9 bases short, with 13 bases between. This CDR3 is CASSQGDLEGSPLHF. DNA of the CDR3: TGCGCCAGCAGCCAAGGGGACCTGGAAGGTTCACCCCTCCACTTT.

This clonotype was seen only a few times. V is TRBV5-1 and J is TRBJ2-5; D gene uncertain. The CDR3 extends over 15 amino acids. Germline CDR1 is SGHRS and CDR2 is YFSETQ. Trimming took off 0 bases at V and 4 bases at J, with 13 bases between the two ends. The CDR3 sequence is CASSLGRASGETQYF. The CDR3 DNA reads as TGCGCCAGCAGCTTGGGCCGGGCCTCGGGAGAGACCCAGTACTTC.

This clonotype was detected ten times or more. The chain joins TRBV28 to TRBJ1-6; the match to TRBD1 covers 8 bases. Germline CDR1 reads MDHEN; CDR2 reads SYDVKM. Trimming cost V 3 bases and J 9 bases; bases outside gene matches: 4. This CDR3 is 14 amino acids long. The CDR3 bases are TGTGCCAGCAGTTTGACCGGGACAGGTTCACCCCTCCACTTT. It yields the protein CASSLTGTGSPLHF.

This clonotype was seen repeatedly, ten times or more. The gene calls are TRBV7-2 and TRBJ2-3, with D unclear. V lost 3 bases to trimming and J lost 5 bases, with 9 bases between them. CDR3 length: 13 residues. Germline V gene lookup returns CDR1 SGHTA and CDR2 FQGNSA. The DNA for the CDR3 is TGTGCCAGCAGCTTCGGCGACAAAGATACGCAGTATTTT. Its protein is CASSFGDKDTQYF.

V is TRBV6-5 and J is TRBJ2-1; 13 bases fit TRBD2. With 6 bases clipped from V and 3 bases from J, the junction kept 5 bases outside the gene matches. Germline CDR1 is MNHEY and CDR2 is SVGAGI. The CDR3 contains 16 residues. CDR3 in DNA: TGTGCCAGCAGATTGACTAGCGGGGGGTTCTACAATGAGCAGTTCTTC. This sequence encodes CASRLTSGGFYNEQFF.

This chain connects TRBV9 to TRBJ2-2; D is uncertain. CDR3 length: 15 residues. The germline V gene encodes CDR1 SGDLS and CDR2 YYNGEE. The V end lost 3 bases, the J end lost 1 base, and 10 bases lay between the germline ends. CDR3 sequence reads: CASSASYRNTGELFF. CDR3 coding DNA: TGTGCCAGCAGCGCATCGTACAGGAACACCGGGGAGCTGTTTTTT.

Here the CDR3 DNA reads TGCAGCGTTGAAGGGGGTGTAGCGGGGATATACAATGAGCAGTTCTTC. Protein product: CSVEGGVAGIYNEQFF. V and J are TRBV29-1 and TRBJ2-1, with 8 positions matching TRBD2. CDR3 length: 16 amino acids. Per the germline V gene, CDR1 is SQVTM and CDR2 is ANQGSEA. V dropped 1 base and J dropped 4; count of bases not matched to a gene: 9.

This clonotype was recorded at least ten times. V usage is TRBV4-3 and J usage is TRBJ2-1; D call uncertain. Looked up from germline, CDR1 is LGHNA and CDR2 is YSLEER. The CDR3 sequence is 13 residues long. V was clipped by 3 bases and J by 8 bases, with 11 bases between them. The CDR3 DNA reads TGCGCCAGCAGCCAGTTCCTAGATGATGAGCAGTTCTTC. It translates to CASSQFLDDEQFF.

A few counts support this clonotype. This rearrangement joins TRBV4-2 to TRBJ1-5; no clear D. The CDR3 has 15 amino acids. CDR1 and CDR2 (germline): LGHNA, YNFKEQ. The V end lost 0 bases, the J end lost 3 bases, and 9 bases lay between the germline ends. As DNA, the CDR3 is TGTGCCAGCAGCCAAGATAACAGTTACAATCAGCCCCAGCATTTT. Translated: CASSQDNSYNQPQHF.

This clonotype was picked up a small number of times. V usage is TRBV28 and J usage is TRBJ2-2; TRBD1 aligns across 7 bases. Germline CDR1 MDHEN, CDR2 SYDVKM. The CDR3 consists of 15 residues. With 7 bases clipped from V and 4 bases from J, the junction kept 9 bases outside the gene matches. The CDR3 nucleotides read TGTGCCAGCAAAATAAGACAGGGTACCACCGGGGAGCTGTTTTTT. It yields the protein CASKIRQGTTGELFF.

This clonotype turned up a few times. The chain is built from TRBV5-5 and TRBJ1-1, with no clear D. CDR3 length: 14 residues. Trimming shortened V by 3 bases and J by 4 bases, and 13 bases separated the two germline ends. Germline V gene sequence: CDR1 SGHKS, CDR2 YYEKEE (reference sequence). The CDR3 loop reads CASSSSRGGTEAFF. The CDR3 bases are TGTGCCAGCAGCTCTTCACGGGGTGGCACTGAAGCTTTCTTT.

The chain carries TRBV7-2 and TRBJ2-1; the match to TRBD2 covers 9 bases. Germline loops: CDR1 SGHTA, CDR2 FQGNSA. J was trimmed by 8 bases and V by 2 bases; bases with no gene match: 13. The CDR3 totals 17 residues. The CDR3 coding sequence is TGTGCCAGCAGCTTAAGGGAATGGCGGGAGGGCAGGGATGAGCAGTTCTTC. Its protein product is CASSLREWREGRDEQFF.

This clonotype was detected only a few times. V usage is TRBV10-3 and J usage is TRBJ2-2, with 11 bases fitting TRBD2. The CDR3 contains 17 residues. The V gene end was trimmed by 6 bases and the J gene end by 0 bases; junction bases not matched to a gene: 6. CDR1 and CDR2 from the germline V gene are ENHRY and SYGVKD. Here the CDR3 DNA reads TGTGCCATCAGGGTAGCGGGAGGGTTCGCGAACACCGGGGAGCTGTTTTTT. It encodes CAIRVAGGFANTGELFF.

This clonotype appeared many times. The chain carries TRBV27 and TRBJ2-1; 9 bases are a match to TRBD2. The V gene's germline CDR1 is MNHEY and CDR2 SMNVEV (reference sequence). Losses at the gene ends were 2 bases for V and 2 bases for J; bases not matched to a gene: 10. The CDR3 is made up of 18 amino acids. Here the CDR3 reads CASSLLGLARIAYNEQFF. As DNA, the CDR3 is TGTGCCAGCAGTTTACTGGGACTAGCACGAATCGCCTACAATGAGCAGTTCTTC.

This chain connects TRBV4-2 to TRBJ2-3, with a possible D match to TRBD2 (5 bases). The V gene lost 6 bases and the J gene lost 2 bases, with 15 bases spanning the gap. Germline CDR1 is LGHNA and CDR2 is YNFKEQ. The CDR3 consists of 15 residues. The chain's CDR3 is CASSHLGDNTDTQYF. The CDR3 DNA is TGTGCCAGCAGTCACCTCGGGGATAACACAGATACGCAGTATTTT.